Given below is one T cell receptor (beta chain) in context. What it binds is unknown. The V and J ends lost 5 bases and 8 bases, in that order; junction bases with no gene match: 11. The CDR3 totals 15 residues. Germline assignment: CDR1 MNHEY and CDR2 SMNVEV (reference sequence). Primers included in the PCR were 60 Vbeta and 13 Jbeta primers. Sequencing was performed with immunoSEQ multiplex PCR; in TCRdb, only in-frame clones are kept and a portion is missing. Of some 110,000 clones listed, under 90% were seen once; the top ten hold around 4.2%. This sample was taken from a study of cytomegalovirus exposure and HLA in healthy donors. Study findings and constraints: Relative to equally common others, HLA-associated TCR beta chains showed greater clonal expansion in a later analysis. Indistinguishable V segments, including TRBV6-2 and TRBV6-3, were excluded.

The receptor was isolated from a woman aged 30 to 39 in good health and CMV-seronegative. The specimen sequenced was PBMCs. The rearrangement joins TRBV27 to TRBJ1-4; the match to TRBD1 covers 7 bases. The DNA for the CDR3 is TGTGCCAGCAGTCACGGGACAGTTAAGCCGGAAAAACTGTTTTTT. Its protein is CASSHGTVKPEKLFF.